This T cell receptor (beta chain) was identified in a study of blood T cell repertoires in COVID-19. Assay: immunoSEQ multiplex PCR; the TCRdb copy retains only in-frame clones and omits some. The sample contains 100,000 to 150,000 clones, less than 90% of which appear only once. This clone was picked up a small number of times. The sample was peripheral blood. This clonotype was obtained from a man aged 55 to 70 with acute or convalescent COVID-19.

In nucleotides, the CDR3 is TGCGCCAGCAGCCAAGGCACAGGGTTCGGCTACACCTTC. Amino acids: CASSQGTGFGYTF. The J gene is TRBJ1-2, the V gene TRBV4-1, with D possibly being TRBD1 (6 bases). Trimming took 1 base from V and 8 from J, leaving 11 bases between them. The CDR3 runs 13 residues. The germline V gene encodes CDR1 MGHRA and CDR2 YSYEKL.